These 5 T cell receptor beta chains share one sample of origin, sequenced in a study of cytomegalovirus exposure and HLA in healthy donors. The primer mix had 60 Vbeta and 13 Jbeta primers. Clones were sequenced by immunoSEQ multiplex PCR, and TCRdb holds only the in-frame ones, with some missing. The table shows under 200,000 clones, with about 75% occurring only once. Sequenced: PBMCs. These receptors were taken from a woman aged 50 to 65 in good health and CMV-seropositive.

The chain carries TRBV5-1 and TRBJ2-7; D is uncertain. CDR1 is SGHRS, CDR2 YFSETQ, per germline. This CDR3 region has 13 residues. V lost 0 bases, J lost 6 bases, and 10 bases lay in between. The CDR3 coding sequence is TGCGCCAGCAGCTTGGAGGTGGAGAGCGAGCAGTACTTC. Its translation is CASSLEVESEQYF.

In its sample, this clone was seen once. V and J are TRBV6-1 and TRBJ2-5; TRBD1 might be the D (6 bases). Trimming shortened V by 4 bases and J by 5 bases, and 14 bases separated the two germline ends. Per the germline V gene, CDR1 is MNHNS and CDR2 is SASEGT. This CDR3 comprises 14 residues. The CDR3 protein is CASSGGGVGETQYF. DNA of the CDR3: TGTGCCAGCAGTGGAGGGGGAGTCGGCGAGACCCAGTACTTC.

This clone appeared a few times. The chain uses TRBV5-4 and TRBJ1-2; 7 bases align to TRBD1. Unmatched junction bases numbered 7, after V lost 4 bases and J lost 4 bases. Germline V gene sequence: CDR1 SGHNT, CDR2 YYREEE (reference sequence). There are 14 residues in the CDR3. The CDR3 nucleotides read TGTGCCAGCAGCACACAGGGGTCGGGCTATGGCTACACCTTC. It yields the protein CASSTQGSGYGYTF.

This chain connects TRBV5-6 to TRBJ1-2; a possible D gene is TRBD1 (6 bases). Trimming stripped 5 bases from V and 7 bases from J, with 18 bases between. This CDR3 region has 14 residues. From germline, CDR1 is SGHDT and CDR2 YYEEEE. CDR3 in DNA: TGTGCCAGCAGTCCAGACTCAGGGGTGGGTGGCTACACCTTC. Its translation: CASSPDSGVGGYTF.

The chain joins TRBV27 to TRBJ2-3; maybe TRBD2 (6 bases). The CDR3 extends over 13 amino acids. Germline V lookup: CDR1 MNHEY, CDR2 SMNVEV (reference sequence). Deletions cut 5 bases from V and 6 bases from J, with 12 bases between. The CDR3 loop is CASSLRGLDTQYF. The CDR3 bases are TGTGCCAGCAGTCTCCGGGGGTTGGATACGCAGTATTTT.